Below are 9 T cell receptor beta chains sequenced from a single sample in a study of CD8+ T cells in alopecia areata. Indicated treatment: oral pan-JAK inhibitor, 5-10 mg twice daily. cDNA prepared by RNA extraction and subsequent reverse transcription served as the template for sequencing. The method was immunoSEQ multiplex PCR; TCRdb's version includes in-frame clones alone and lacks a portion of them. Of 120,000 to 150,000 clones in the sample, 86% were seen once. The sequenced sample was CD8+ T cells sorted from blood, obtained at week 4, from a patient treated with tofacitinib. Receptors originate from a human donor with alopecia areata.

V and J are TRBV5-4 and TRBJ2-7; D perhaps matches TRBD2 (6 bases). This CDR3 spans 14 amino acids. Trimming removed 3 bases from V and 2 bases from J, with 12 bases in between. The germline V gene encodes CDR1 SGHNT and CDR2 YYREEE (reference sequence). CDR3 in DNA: TGTGCCAGCAGCTACGGGCGGGGAACCTACGAGCAGTACTTC. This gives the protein CASSYGRGTYEQYF.

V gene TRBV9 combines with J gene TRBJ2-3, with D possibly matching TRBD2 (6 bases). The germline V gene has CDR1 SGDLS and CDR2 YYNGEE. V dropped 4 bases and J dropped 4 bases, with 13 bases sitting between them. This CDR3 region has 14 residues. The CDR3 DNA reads TGTGCCAGCAGCCCTTGGACTAACCCAGATACGCAGTATTTT. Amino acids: CASSPWTNPDTQYF.

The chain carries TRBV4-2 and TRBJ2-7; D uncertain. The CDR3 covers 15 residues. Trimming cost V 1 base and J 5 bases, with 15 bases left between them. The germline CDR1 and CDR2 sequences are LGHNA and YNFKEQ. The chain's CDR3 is CASSQAGVPGDEQYF. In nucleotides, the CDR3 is TGTGCCAGCAGCCAAGCAGGTGTCCCCGGAGACGAGCAGTACTTC.

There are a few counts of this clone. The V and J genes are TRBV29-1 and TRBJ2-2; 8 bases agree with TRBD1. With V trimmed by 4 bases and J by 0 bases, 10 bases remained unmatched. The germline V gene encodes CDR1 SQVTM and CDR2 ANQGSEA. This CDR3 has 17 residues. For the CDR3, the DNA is TGCAGCGTTGTTCGGGGACCGGACAGGGCGAACACCGGGGAGCTGTTTTTT. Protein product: CSVVRGPDRANTGELFF.

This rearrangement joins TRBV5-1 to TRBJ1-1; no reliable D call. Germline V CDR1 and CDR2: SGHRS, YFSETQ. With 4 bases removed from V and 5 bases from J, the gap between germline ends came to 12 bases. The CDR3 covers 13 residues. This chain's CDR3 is CASSPQTVTEAFF. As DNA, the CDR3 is TGCGCCAGCAGCCCGCAAACAGTTACTGAAGCTTTCTTT.

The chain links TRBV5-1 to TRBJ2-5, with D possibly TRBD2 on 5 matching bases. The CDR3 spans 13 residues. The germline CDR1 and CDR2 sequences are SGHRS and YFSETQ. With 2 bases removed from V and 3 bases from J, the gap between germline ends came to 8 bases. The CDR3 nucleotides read TGCGCCAGCAGCTTCGAGGGTGAAGAGACCCAGTACTTC. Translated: CASSFEGEETQYF.

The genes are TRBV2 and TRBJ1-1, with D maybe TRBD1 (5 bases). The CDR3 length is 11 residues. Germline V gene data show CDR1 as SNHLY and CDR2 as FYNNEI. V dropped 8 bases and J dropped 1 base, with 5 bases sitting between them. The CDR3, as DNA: TGTGCCAGCGGGGGGAACACTGAAGCTTTCTTT. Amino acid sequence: CASGGNTEAFF.

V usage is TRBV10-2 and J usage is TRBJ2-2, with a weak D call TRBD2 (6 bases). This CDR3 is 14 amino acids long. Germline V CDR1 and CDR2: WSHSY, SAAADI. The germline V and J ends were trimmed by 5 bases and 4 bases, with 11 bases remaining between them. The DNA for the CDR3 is TGCGCCAGCAGTCTGAGTAGCGGCACCGGGGAGCTGTTTTTT. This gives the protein CASSLSSGTGELFF.

DNA for the CDR3: TGCAGCGTAGGGGACAGGACTTCCTCCGGGGCCAACGTCCTGACTTTC. Translation: CSVGDRTSSGANVLTF. The chain links TRBV29-1 to TRBJ2-6; 8 bases agree with TRBD1. In germline, CDR1 is SQVTM, CDR2 ANQGSEA. CDR3 length equals 16 residues. With V trimmed by 6 bases and J by 4 bases, 11 bases remained unmatched. The full variable domain, rest sourced from reference TRBV29-1 and TRBJ2-6, is SAVISQKPSRDICQRGTSLTIQCQVDSQVTMMFWYRQQPGQSLTLIATANQGSEATYESGFVIDKFPISRPNLTFSTLTVSNMSPEDSSIYLCSVGDRTSSGANVLTFGAGSRLTVL.